These 18 T cell receptor beta chains were all obtained from the same sample, sequenced in a study of T cells in Graves' hyperthyroidism and ophthalmopathy. RNA transcripts served as the template for amplifying TCR beta CDR3 regions. Carried out on the TCR CDR3, a first-round RT-PCR used the HTBI primer set. TCRdb re-called the multiplex PCR reads through MiXCR, storing one row per CDR3 protein. In the table there are over 350,000 distinct CDR3 sequences, 14% to 15% of which are singletons. The sample taken for sequencing was blood. The receptor source for this set is a man younger than 35 with Graves' ophthalmopathy.

In this sample, this clonotype turned up a few times. This rearrangement joins TRBV6-1 to TRBJ1-2, with 9 bases identical to TRBD1. Germline trimming cut 5 bases from V and 7 bases from J; bases unmatched to any gene: 5. The germline V gene encodes CDR1 MNHNS and CDR2 SASEGT. The CDR3 has 13 amino acids. In DNA, the CDR3 is TGTGCCAGCAGTCGGGACAGGGAGTTTGGCTACACCTTC. Its protein is CASSRDREFGYTF.

Ten or more counts support this clonotype. The chain uses TRBV13 and TRBJ2-7, with 8 bases aligning to TRBD1. Trimming at V came to 5 bases and at J to 3 bases, leaving 6 bases not matched to a gene. The CDR3 runs 14 residues. CDR1 and CDR2 (germline): PRHDT, FYEKMQ (reference sequence). CDR3 residues: CASSPQDRDYEQYF. CDR3 bases: TGTGCCAGCAGCCCCCAGGACAGGGACTACGAGCAGTACTTC.

At least ten counts were recorded for this clonotype. This rearrangement joins TRBV9 to TRBJ2-7, with 9 bases identical to TRBD2. Germline assignment: CDR1 SGDLS and CDR2 YYNGEE. J lost 7 bases, V lost 4 bases, and 12 bases had no gene match. This CDR3 has 15 residues. CDR3 sequence reads: CASSPRIAGVDEQYF. The CDR3 nucleotides are TGTGCCAGCAGCCCCAGGATAGCGGGAGTGGATGAGCAGTACTTC.

A word on this clonotype: A much larger clone lies a single base off, so this may be a read error. The genes are TRBV20-1 and TRBJ1-5; D not certain. V was trimmed by 6 bases and J by 3 bases, leaving 12 bases between them. Per germline, CDR1 DFQATT and CDR2 SNEGSKA (reference sequence). This CDR3 spans 13 amino acids. CDR3 amino acids: CSANPGLNQPQHF. The CDR3 nucleotides are TGCAGTGCCAACCCGGGTCTCAATCAGCCCCAGCATTTT.

This clonotype was found many times. The chain joins TRBV18 to TRBJ2-1; 8 nucleotides line up with TRBD1. V shed 4 bases, J shed 2 bases, and the junction held 7 bases outside the gene matches. The CDR3 contains 16 residues. CDR1 and CDR2 from the germline V gene are KGHSH and LQKENI. CDR3 nucleotides: TGTGCCAGCTCACGACAGCAGGGGGCACCCTACAATGAGCAGTTCTTC. Translated: CASSRQQGAPYNEQFF.

This clonotype has a count of ten or more. The J gene is TRBJ2-1, the V gene TRBV5-1; D is unclear. Germline V gene data show CDR1 as SGHRS and CDR2 as YFSETQ. V was pared by 4 bases and J by 4 bases, with 18 bases between. The length of the CDR3 is 16 residues. The DNA of the CDR3 is TGCGCCAGCAGCCAGAGCCGGGCCTATGCATACAATGAGCAGTTCTTC. It encodes CASSQSRAYAYNEQFF.

Details on this clonotype: This could be a read error, since a much larger clone is one nucleotide away. The rearrangement uses TRBV5-1 and TRBJ1-1; 9 bases align to TRBD1. The germline V gene encodes CDR1 SGHRS and CDR2 YFSETQ. The CDR3 runs 16 residues. The CDR3 region is CASSPGTGHLGTEASF. CDR3 in DNA: TGCGCCAGCAGCCCAGGGACAGGGCATCTGGGCACTGAAGCTTCCTTT.

Many counts were recorded for this clonotype. The genes are TRBV7-2 and TRBJ2-5; 9 positions agree with TRBD1. The CDR3 is 15 residues long. CDR1 is SGHTA and CDR2 is FQGNSA in the germline V gene. J gave up 6 bases and V 0 bases, and 5 bases lay outside the gene matches. The CDR3 DNA reads as TGTGCCAGCAGCTTAGCCGGGACAGGGCGGCAGACCCAGTACTTC. The encoded protein is CASSLAGTGRQTQYF.

This clonotype has more than one count but fewer than ten. The rearrangement links TRBV29-1 to TRBJ1-1, with D perhaps matching TRBD1 (5 bases). The CDR3 consists of 13 residues. The V end lost 7 bases, the J end lost 0 bases, and 12 bases lay between the germline ends. Germline-derived CDR1 and CDR2 are SQVTM and ANQGSEA. The CDR3 here is CSARGHMNTEAFF. CDR3 coding DNA: TGCAGCGCTAGGGGCCACATGAACACTGAAGCTTTCTTT.

This chain connects TRBV30 to TRBJ2-7; D gene ambiguous. CDR3 size: 14 residues. Germline lookup yields CDR1 GTSNPN and CDR2 SVGIG (reference sequence). V gave up 0 bases and J gave up 2 bases, with 11 bases separating them. CDR3 DNA sequence: TGTGCCTGGAGTGTATGGTCGGAAACCTACGAGCAGTACTTC. It specifies CAWSVWSETYEQYF.

Many counts were recorded for this clonotype. CDR3 region: CSGRKQLNTEAFF. CDR3 sequence (DNA): TGCAGTGGGAGAAAACAGCTGAACACTGAAGCTTTCTTT. The rearrangement links TRBV20-1 to TRBJ1-1; no clear D. From germline, CDR1 is DFQATT and CDR2 SNEGSKA (reference sequence). V was shortened by 7 bases and J by 0 bases, with 12 bases between the two germline ends. There are 13 residues in the CDR3.

The V and J genes are TRBV6-1 and TRBJ1-1; D is unclear. With 8 bases removed from V and 3 bases from J, the gap between germline ends came to 1 base. The CDR3 consists of 9 residues. Germline V gives CDR1 MNHNS, CDR2 SASEGT. In nucleotides, the CDR3 is TGTGCCAGCCACACTGAAGCTTTCTTT. This translates into CASHTEAFF.

This clonotype was counted ten times or more. The CDR3 sequence is CAWSRTSGLEQYF. CDR3 bases: TGTGCCTGGAGTCGCACTAGCGGACTCGAGCAGTACTTC. The chain joins TRBV30 to TRBJ2-7; 8 positions agree with TRBD2. The CDR3 runs 13 residues. Losses at the gene ends were 2 bases for V and 6 bases for J; bases not matched to a gene: 6. The germline V gene encodes CDR1 GTSNPN and CDR2 SVGIG (reference sequence).

This clonotype has at least ten counts. V and J are TRBV2 and TRBJ2-3, with D possibly TRBD2 on 6 matching bases. Germline V lookup: CDR1 SNHLY, CDR2 FYNNEI. This CDR3 has 15 residues. V shed 6 bases and J shed 6 bases, with 19 bases lying between them. CDR3: CASRLSSGSSDTQYF. The CDR3 DNA reads TGTGCCAGCAGGCTTAGTAGCGGAAGTTCTGATACGCAGTATTTT.

This clonotype was seen only a few times. This chain links TRBV6-1 with TRBJ2-7; maybe TRBD1 (6 bases). From germline, CDR1 is MNHNS and CDR2 SASEGT. The CDR3 is 14 residues long. V was pared by 6 bases and J by 2 bases, with 14 bases between. CDR3 DNA: TGTGCCAGCAGCCACGGGACATTCACCTACGAGCAGTACTTC. It translates to CASSHGTFTYEQYF.

This clonotype was picked up many times. This chain uses TRBV3-1 with TRBJ2-3; TRBD2 aligns across 7 bases. The CDR3 sequence is 15 residues long. Per germline, CDR1 LGHDT and CDR2 YNNKEL (reference sequence). V lost 2 bases, J lost 1 base, and 3 bases stayed unmatched. This chain's CDR3 is CASSQRLAGTDTQYF. The CDR3 DNA follows: TGTGCCAGCAGCCAAAGGCTAGCGGGCACAGATACGCAGTATTTT.

This clonotype was observed many times. The V and J genes are TRBV6-2 or TRBV6-3 and TRBJ2-1; 11 nucleotides match TRBD1. The V segment lost 7 bases and the J segment 10 bases; nucleotides outside the gene matches: 9. CDR1 and CDR2 from the germline V gene are MNHEY and SVGEGT. The CDR3 is 14 residues long. DNA of the CDR3: TGTGCCAGCAAAGGACAGGGGGCAGGTCAGGAGCAGTTCTTC. Translated: CASKGQGAGQEQFF.

The rearrangement links TRBV5-4 to TRBJ1-4; tentative D call: TRBD1 (5 bases). Germline-derived CDR1 and CDR2 are SGHNT and YYREEE (reference sequence). The CDR3 covers 15 residues. V lost 0 bases, J lost 8 bases, and 14 bases lay in between. DNA for the CDR3: TGTGCCAGCAGCTTGGACGCAGGGCTAAAGGAAAAACTGTTTTTT. Translated: CASSLDAGLKEKLFF.